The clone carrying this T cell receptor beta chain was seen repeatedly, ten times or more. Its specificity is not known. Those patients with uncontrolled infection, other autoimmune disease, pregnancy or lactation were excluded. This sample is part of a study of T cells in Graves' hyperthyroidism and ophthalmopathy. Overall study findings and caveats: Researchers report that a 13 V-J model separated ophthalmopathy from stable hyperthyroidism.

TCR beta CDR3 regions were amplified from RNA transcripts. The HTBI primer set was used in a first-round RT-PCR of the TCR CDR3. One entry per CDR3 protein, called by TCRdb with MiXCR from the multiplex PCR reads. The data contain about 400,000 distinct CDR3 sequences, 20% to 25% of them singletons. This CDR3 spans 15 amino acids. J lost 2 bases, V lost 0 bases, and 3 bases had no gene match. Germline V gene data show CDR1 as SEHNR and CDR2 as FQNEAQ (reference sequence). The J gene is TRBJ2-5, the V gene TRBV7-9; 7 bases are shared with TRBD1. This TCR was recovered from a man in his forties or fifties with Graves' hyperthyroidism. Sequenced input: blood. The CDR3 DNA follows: TGTGCCAGCAGCTTAGCGGGCAGGGGGCAAGAGACCCAGTACTTC. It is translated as CASSLAGRGQETQYF.